The 31 T cell receptor beta chains reported below all come from one sample, sequenced in a study of blood T cell repertoires in COVID-19. Measured with immunoSEQ multiplex PCR; TCRdb has only the in-frame clones, and not every one. The data show around 50,000 clones, approximately 95% seen once. Input material: peripheral blood. The receptors derive from a man in his sixties with COVID-19, enrolled during active disease.

The V and J genes are TRBV5-5 and TRBJ2-1; D remains ambiguous. CDR3 length: 13 residues. V shed 0 bases and J shed 7 bases, with 8 bases lying between them. The germline V gene has CDR1 SGHKS and CDR2 YYEKEE (reference sequence). The CDR3 bases are TGTGCCAGCAGCTTGGATGGGCCGAATGAGCAGTTCTTC. Translation: CASSLDGPNEQFF.

This clone was picked up one time. This chain joins TRBV25-1 and TRBJ2-5, with D maybe TRBD2 (5 bases). CDR3 length: 12 amino acids. The V and J ends lost 7 bases and 2 bases respectively, with 8 bases between them. Germline CDR1 is MGHDK and CDR2 is SYGVNS. CDR3 sequence: CASKDWQETQYF. CDR3 coding DNA: TGTGCCAGCAAGGACTGGCAAGAGACCCAGTACTTC.

J is TRBJ1-2 and V is TRBV6-5; D remains unclear. Germline CDR1 and CDR2: MNHEY and SVGAGI. Trimming removed 2 bases from V and 2 bases from J, with 9 bases in between. The length of the CDR3 is 14 residues. CDR3 coding DNA: TGTGCCAGCAGTTACCAGGCAGCCAACTATGGCTACACCTTC. It codes for CASSYQAANYGYTF.

This clone was observed once. The chain carries TRBV7-2 and TRBJ1-2; 9 bases align to TRBD1. Looked up from germline, CDR1 is SGHTA and CDR2 is FQGNSA. The CDR3 is made up of 14 amino acids. The V gene end was trimmed by 7 bases and the J gene end by 4 bases; junction bases not matched to a gene: 7. This CDR3 reads CASTPGQGSYGYTF. CDR3 coding DNA: TGTGCCAGCACCCCGGGACAGGGATCCTATGGCTACACCTTC.

CDR3 residues: CASRLAFREGNEQFF. The CDR3 coding sequence is TGTGCAAGTCGCTTAGCGTTTCGGGAGGGCAATGAGCAGTTCTTC. V usage is TRBV12-2 and J usage is TRBJ2-1; no check of the table's D call, TRBD2, against the DNA was made. TRBV12-2 is a pseudogene locus. This CDR3 is built from 15 residues.

The genes are TRBV5-4 and TRBJ2-7, with D possibly matching TRBD1 (6 bases). Trimming took 0 bases from V and 4 from J, leaving 14 bases between them. CDR3 length: 15 residues. Germline V lookup: CDR1 SGHNT, CDR2 YYREEE (reference sequence). This CDR3 is CASSLGGQSVYEQYF. The CDR3, as DNA: TGTGCCAGCAGCTTGGGTGGACAGAGCGTTTACGAGCAGTACTTC.

The chain couples TRBV5-4 to TRBJ1-4; possibly TRBD1 for D (5 bases). V was cut by 0 bases and J by 2 bases, with 5 bases left in between. Germline V gene lookup returns CDR1 SGHNT and CDR2 YYREEE (reference sequence). CDR3 size: 14 residues. The DNA for the CDR3 is TGTGCCAGCAGCTTGGGACAGACTAATGAAAAACTGTTTTTT. This translates into CASSLGQTNEKLFF.

V and J are TRBV21-1 and TRBJ2-1; the table's D call, TRBD1, has no DNA check behind it. TRBV21-1 is shown as a pseudogene. This CDR3 has 16 residues. CDR3 in DNA: TGTGCCAGCAGCCTGCACCCCGGGACAGGGGCGAGTGAGCAGTTCTTC. This translates into CASSLHPGTGASEQFF.

The V and J genes are TRBV6-1 and TRBJ2-2, with 8 bases matching TRBD1. Germline V gene sequence: CDR1 MNHNS, CDR2 SASEGT. The V gene end was trimmed by 7 bases and the J gene end by 5 bases; junction bases not matched to a gene: 9. This CDR3 contains 15 residues. CDR3 nucleotides: TGTGCCAGCAAAGGACAGGGACGTAAAACCGGGGAGCTGTTTTTT. The encoded protein is CASKGQGRKTGELFF.

In its sample, this clone was seen a few times. The rearrangement links TRBV18 to TRBJ1-1; possibly TRBD1 for D (5 bases). The germline V gene encodes CDR1 KGHSH and CDR2 LQKENI. V dropped 5 bases and J dropped 0 bases, with 13 bases sitting between them. This CDR3 is 15 amino acids long. CDR3 protein: CASSATGPVNTEAFF. The CDR3 DNA follows: TGTGCCAGCTCAGCCACAGGCCCGGTGAACACTGAAGCTTTCTTT.

V gene TRBV7-3 combines with J gene TRBJ1-6; TRBD1 agrees at 8 bases. With V trimmed by 2 bases and J by 5 bases, 5 bases remained unmatched. Germline-derived CDR1 and CDR2 are SGHTA and FQGTGA. There are 16 residues in the CDR3. The CDR3 reads CASSLSPGGNNSPLHF. The CDR3 region has the DNA TGTGCCAGCAGCTTATCCCCAGGGGGCAATAATTCACCCCTCCACTTT. Complete variable domain (other parts from reference TRBV7-3 and TRBJ1-6): GAGVSQTPSNKVTEKGKYVELRCDPISGHTALYWYRQSLGQGPEFLIYFQGTGAADDSGLPNDRFFAVRPEGSVSTLKIQRTERGDSAVYLCASSLSPGGNNSPLHFGNGTRLTVT.

This chain joins TRBV24-1 and TRBJ1-2; TRBD1 aligns across 8 bases. The CDR3 spans 15 residues. The J segment lost 5 bases and the V segment lost 4 bases, leaving 8 bases of the junction unmatched. Per the germline V gene, CDR1 is KGHDR and CDR2 is SFDVKD. CDR3 protein: CATSDSRTGSYGYTF. CDR3 DNA sequence: TGTGCCACCAGTGACTCCCGGACAGGGTCGTATGGCTACACCTTC.

The chain couples TRBV7-2 to TRBJ1-1; 7 positions match TRBD1. Germline V CDR1 and CDR2: SGHTA, FQGNSA. J gave up 4 bases and V 2 bases, and 4 bases lay outside the gene matches. The CDR3 is 14 amino acids. CDR3 sequence (DNA): TGTGCCAGCAGCTTAAAGGGGGCGGGCACTGAAGCTTTCTTT. Protein: CASSLKGAGTEAFF.

The CDR3 sequence: CATSDPSRDRGLGDTDTQYF. The DNA for the CDR3 is TGTGCCACCAGTGATCCGTCCCGGGACAGGGGACTAGGGGACACAGATACGCAGTATTTT. V usage is TRBV24-1 and J usage is TRBJ2-3, with TRBD1 identical over 10 bases. CDR1 KGHDR and CDR2 SFDVKD come from the germline V gene. The CDR3 contains 20 residues. With 3 bases clipped from V and 2 bases from J, the junction kept 16 bases outside the gene matches.

The chain carries TRBV5-4 and TRBJ2-7, with 8 bases aligning to TRBD1. The CDR3 loop spans 18 amino acids. Per germline, CDR1 SGHNT and CDR2 YYREEE (reference sequence). With 5 bases clipped from V and 2 bases from J, the junction kept 18 bases outside the gene matches. The DNA for the CDR3 is TGTGCCAGCAGTACTCCCGGATCGGACAGGGATTCCCCCTACGAGCAGTACTTC. This codes for CASSTPGSDRDSPYEQYF.

This clone showed up just once. The chain has TRBV7-9 and TRBJ1-1; the match to TRBD1 covers 9 bases. Germline loops: CDR1 SEHNR, CDR2 FQNEAQ (reference sequence). The ends lost 4 bases at V and 12 bases at J; junction bases unmatched: 6. This CDR3 is built from 12 residues. CDR3 sequence reads: CASSSGQGKTFF. For the CDR3, the DNA is TGTGCCAGCAGCTCAGGACAGGGGAAAACTTTCTTT.

This chain joins TRBV3-1 (or the pseudogene TRBV3-2) and TRBJ2-7, with TRBD1 matching over 11 bases. This CDR3 contains 15 residues. Germline V gene data show CDR1 as LGHDT and CDR2 as YNNKEL (reference sequence). V shed 1 base, J shed 3 bases, and the junction held 2 bases outside the gene matches. In DNA, the CDR3 is TGTGCCAGCAGCCAAGGGGGGACAGGGGGCTACGAGCAGTACTTC. This codes for CASSQGGTGGYEQYF.

This clone was seen a single time. J is TRBJ2-1 and V is TRBV4-1; TRBD2 is a possible D gene (6 bases). The CDR3 has 16 amino acids. Germline V lookup: CDR1 MGHRA, CDR2 YSYEKL. Trimming shortened V by 4 bases and J by 0 bases, and 13 bases separated the two germline ends. The CDR3 DNA reads as TGCGCCAGCAGCCCGGGGGACGATATCTCCTACAATGAGCAGTTCTTC. This translates into CASSPGDDISYNEQFF.

CDR3 coding DNA: TGTGCCAGCAGCCAACGACAGATCCAAGAGACCCAGTACTTC. Its translation: CASSQRQIQETQYF. This chain connects TRBV14 to TRBJ2-5; TRBD1 might be the D (5 bases). Per the germline V gene, CDR1 is SGHDN and CDR2 is FVKESK. V gave up 2 bases and J gave up 1 base, with 8 bases separating them. The length of the CDR3 is 14 residues.

The chain is built from TRBV2 and TRBJ1-4; 7 bases fit TRBD1. V lost 9 bases, J lost 1 base, and 5 bases stayed unmatched. CDR3 length: 14 amino acids. Germline assignment: CDR1 SNHLY and CDR2 FYNNEI. The CDR3 loop reads CASQGDRTNEKLFF. The CDR3 nucleotides are TGTGCCAGTCAGGGGGACCGAACTAATGAAAAACTGTTTTTT.

This chain links TRBV28 with TRBJ1-1; 7 bases map to TRBD1. The V segment lost 2 bases and the J segment 6 bases; nucleotides outside the gene matches: 9. CDR1 is MDHEN and CDR2 is SYDVKM in the germline V gene. This CDR3 is built from 15 residues. The CDR3 nucleotides are TGTGCCAGCAGTTTAGGTAAAGGGGGCAGCCCTGAAGCTTTCTTT. This sequence encodes CASSLGKGGSPEAFF. The entire variable domain, with the rest obtained from reference TRBV28 and TRBJ1-1, is as follows: DVKVTQSSRYLVKRTGEKVFLECVQDMDHENMFWYRQDPGLGLRLIYFSYDVKMKEKGDIPEGYSVSREKKERFSLILESASTNQTSMYLCASSLGKGGSPEAFFGQGTRLTVV.

The rearrangement links TRBV19 to TRBJ1-2; the match to TRBD1 covers 8 bases. Germline assignment: CDR1 LNHDA and CDR2 SQIVND (reference sequence). The CDR3 spans 17 residues. Losses at the gene ends were 4 bases for V and 5 bases for J; bases not matched to a gene: 15. The CDR3 coding sequence is TGTGCCAGTAGTAACACCCTTCCAAGACAGGGGAGATATGGCTACACCTTC. Translation: CASSNTLPRQGRYGYTF.

The rearrangement joins TRBV2 to TRBJ1-2; 7 bases fit TRBD1. Germline CDR1 reads SNHLY; CDR2 reads FYNNEI. V lost 5 bases to trimming and J lost 2 bases; unmatched junction nucleotides: 2. This CDR3 has 13 amino acids. This CDR3 is CASSPGQNYGYTF. CDR3 bases: TGTGCCAGCAGTCCGGGACAGAACTATGGCTACACCTTC.

This rearrangement joins TRBV6-5 to TRBJ1-6, with 8 bases that match TRBD1. With V trimmed by 7 bases and J by 9 bases, 5 bases remained unmatched. The germline V gene encodes CDR1 MNHEY and CDR2 SVGAGI. This CDR3 contains 13 residues. CDR3: CASKGQGTSPLHF. DNA for the CDR3: TGTGCCAGCAAAGGACAGGGAACTTCACCCCTCCACTTT.

This clone came up once. The V call is TRBV11-3, the J call TRBJ2-4, with 7 bases aligning to TRBD2. The CDR3 extends over 16 amino acids. The trim removed 5 bases at V and 0 bases at J, leaving 7 bases unmatched. CDR1 and CDR2 from the germline V gene are SGHNT and YENEEA. The CDR3 region is CASSPGEGLAKNIQYF. In DNA, the CDR3 is TGTGCCAGCAGCCCCGGGGAGGGACTAGCCAAAAACATTCAGTACTTC. Based on the CDR3 plus reference TRBV11-3 and TRBJ2-4, the full variable domain is EAGVVQSPRYKIIEKKQPVAFWCNPISGHNTLYWYLQNLGQGPELLIRYENEEAVDDSQLPKDRFSAERLKGVDSTLKIQPAELGDSAVYLCASSPGEGLAKNIQYFGAGTRLSVL.

This rearrangement joins TRBV15 to TRBJ2-1, with TRBD2 matching 12 bases. The CDR3 sequence is 17 residues long. The germline gives CDR1 LNHNV, CDR2 YYDKDF (reference sequence). The junction had 3 bases not matched to a gene; V was cut back by 0 bases and J by 3 bases. In nucleotides, the CDR3 is TGTGCCACCAGCAGAGATAAGGGACTAGCGGGCTACAATGAGCAGTTCTTC. As protein: CATSRDKGLAGYNEQFF.

The chain joins TRBV14 to TRBJ1-1; D unclear. The germline V and J ends were trimmed by 4 bases and 4 bases, with 13 bases remaining between them. The CDR3 is 14 amino acids. Looked up from germline, CDR1 is SGHDN and CDR2 is FVKESK. CDR3 in amino acids: CASSRAGTRTEAFF. CDR3 DNA: TGTGCCAGCAGCCGGGCGGGCACTCGCACTGAAGCTTTCTTT.

This sequence joins TRBV3-1 (or the pseudogene TRBV3-2) and TRBJ1-1; the match to TRBD1 covers 7 bases. CDR1 and CDR2 from the germline V gene are LGHDT and YNNKEL (reference sequence). CDR3 length equals 15 residues. Losses at the gene ends were 4 bases for V and 1 base for J; bases not matched to a gene: 6. The CDR3 loop reads CASSPTGTENTEAFF. CDR3 sequence (DNA): TGTGCCAGCAGCCCGACCGGGACAGAGAACACTGAAGCTTTCTTT.

The chain combines TRBV20-1 with TRBJ2-1; tentative D call: TRBD2 (6 bases). V lost 3 bases, J lost 7 bases, and 16 bases lay in between. There are 14 residues in the CDR3. CDR1 and CDR2 (germline): DFQATT, SNEGSKA (reference sequence). The CDR3: CSASEGSGWNEQFF. CDR3 nucleotide sequence: TGCAGTGCTAGTGAGGGGAGCGGGTGGAATGAGCAGTTCTTC.

This rearrangement joins TRBV7-6 to TRBJ1-3, with a possible D match to TRBD1 (6 bases). CDR1 SGHVS and CDR2 FNYEAQ come from the germline V gene. The CDR3 is made up of 15 amino acids. Trimming removed 1 base at V and 3 bases at J, with 10 bases between. The CDR3, as DNA: TGTGCCAGCAGCTTAGGAGGGGGATTTGGAAACACCATATATTTT. Amino acid sequence: CASSLGGGFGNTIYF. Filled out from reference TRBV7-6 and TRBJ1-3, the complete variable domain reads GAGVSQSPRYKVTKRGQDVALRCDPISGHVSLYWYRQALGQGPEFLTYFNYEAQQDKSGLPNDRFSAERPEGSISTLTIQRTEQRDSAMYRCASSLGGGFGNTIYFGEGSWLTVV.

This clone was detected a few times. The chain carries TRBV28 and TRBJ1-2; TRBD1 is a possible D gene (6 bases). From germline, CDR1 is MDHEN and CDR2 SYDVKM. Trimming removed 11 bases at V and 0 bases at J, with 13 bases between. The CDR3 is 13 residues long. This chain's CDR3 is CASQKGANYGYTF. The CDR3 coding sequence is TGTGCCTCTCAAAAGGGGGCTAACTATGGCTACACCTTC.